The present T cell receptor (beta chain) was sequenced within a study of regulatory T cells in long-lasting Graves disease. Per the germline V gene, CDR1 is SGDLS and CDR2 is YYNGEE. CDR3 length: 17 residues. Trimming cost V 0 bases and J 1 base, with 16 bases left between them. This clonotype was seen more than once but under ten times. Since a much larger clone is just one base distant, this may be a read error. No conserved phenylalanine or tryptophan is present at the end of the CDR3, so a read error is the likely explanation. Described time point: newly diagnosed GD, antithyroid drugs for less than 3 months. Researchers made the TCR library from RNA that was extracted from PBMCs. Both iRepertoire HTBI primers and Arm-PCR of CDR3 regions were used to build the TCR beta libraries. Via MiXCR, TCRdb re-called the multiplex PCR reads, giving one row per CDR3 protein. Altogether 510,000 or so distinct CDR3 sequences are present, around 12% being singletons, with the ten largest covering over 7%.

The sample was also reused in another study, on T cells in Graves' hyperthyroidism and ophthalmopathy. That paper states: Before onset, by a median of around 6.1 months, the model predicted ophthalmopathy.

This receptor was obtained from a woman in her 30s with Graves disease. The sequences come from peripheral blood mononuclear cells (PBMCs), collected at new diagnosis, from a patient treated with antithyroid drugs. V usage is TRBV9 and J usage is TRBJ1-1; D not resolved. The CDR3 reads CASSVEDRRVGNTEAFL. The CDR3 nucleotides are TGTGCCAGCAGCGTAGAGGACCGTAGGGTGGGGAACACTGAAGCTTTCCTT.